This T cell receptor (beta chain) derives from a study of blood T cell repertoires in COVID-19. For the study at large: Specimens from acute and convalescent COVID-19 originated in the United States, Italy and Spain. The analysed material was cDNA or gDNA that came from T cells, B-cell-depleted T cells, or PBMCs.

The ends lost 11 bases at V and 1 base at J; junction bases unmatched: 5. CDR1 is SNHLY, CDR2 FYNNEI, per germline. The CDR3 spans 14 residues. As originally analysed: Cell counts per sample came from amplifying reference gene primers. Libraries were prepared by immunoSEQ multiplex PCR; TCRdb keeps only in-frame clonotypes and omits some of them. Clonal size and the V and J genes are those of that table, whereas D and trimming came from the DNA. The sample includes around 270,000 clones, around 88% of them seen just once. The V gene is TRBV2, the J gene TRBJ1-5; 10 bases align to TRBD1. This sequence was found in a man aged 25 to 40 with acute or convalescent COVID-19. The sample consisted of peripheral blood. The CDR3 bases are TGTGCCGGACCGGGACAGGGGAGCAATCAGCCCCAGCATTTT. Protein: CAGPGQGSNQPQHF.